This record covers a single T cell receptor beta chain. What it binds is unknown. Positively selected for CCR7, the CD45RO-negative cells used as naive CD8 cells excluded terminally differentiated effector memory CD45RA+ cells. Using about 220 ng DNA, roughly 33,000 T cell genomes, the sorted-subset replicate PCRs were run. The data were produced by immunoSEQ multiplex PCR, yet TCRdb's version contains in-frame clones alone and is incomplete. This sample has about 2.2 million clones; around 95% occur once, and the top ten carry roughly 1.7%. These data originate in a study of shared clonotypes between healthy human individuals. The overall study: A couple of female and a few male donors aged 18 to 49 were enrolled. Overall study results and limits: Investigators collected only blood, and repertoires in tissues likely differ. Investigators expected sequencing depth to affect clonotype sharing among donors.

Sequencing was performed on naive CD8+ T cells from PBMCs. This clonotype was sampled from a man aged 18 to 30 in good health. Some clones in this sample may be carry-over from other donors' samples.

The CDR3 region has the DNA TGTGCCAGCAGCACGGACAGGGTTTACGAGCAGTACTTC. Translation: CASSTDRVYEQYF. The V and J genes are TRBV7-2 and TRBJ2-7, with 8 bases aligning to TRBD1. V lost 5 bases and J lost 4; bases outside the gene matches: 4. Germline CDR1 and CDR2: SGHTA and FQGNSA. This CDR3 is 13 amino acids long.